These 7 T cell receptor beta chains were all obtained from the same sample, sequenced in a study of vaccination and CD4 T cells after COVID-19. These receptors' antigens are unknown. Documented treatment: roughly ten-day PBMC culture with coronavirus spike peptide pools or control peptides (ViraFEST assay). Sequencing of DNA taken from cultured CD4+ T cells relied on the Oncomine TCR Beta short-read assay. From the PCR reads, TCRdb called clonotypes with MiXCR, one entry per CDR3 protein. The repertoire holds 7,500 to 10,000 distinct CDR3 sequences, with roughly 60% as singletons. The sequencing here drew on cultured CD4+ T cells from blood, taken after SARS-CoV-2 vaccination. These receptors were collected from a human donor with COVID-19.

This chain uses TRBV20-1 with TRBJ2-5; D is uncertain. Germline V gene data show CDR1 as DFQATT and CDR2 as SNEGSKA (reference sequence). V dropped 3 bases and J dropped 4 bases, with 3 bases sitting between them. This CDR3 region has 10 residues. CDR3 in amino acids: CSARVETQYF. DNA of the CDR3: TGCAGTGCTAGGGTAGAGACCCAGTACTTC.

The chain combines TRBV29-1 with TRBJ2-7, with D hard to call. Germline CDR1 reads SQVTM; CDR2 reads ANQGSEA. V was pared by 5 bases and J by 5 bases, with 7 bases between. The CDR3 has 10 amino acids. The CDR3 protein is CSVKGNEQYF. The DNA for the CDR3 is TGCAGCGTTAAGGGAAACGAGCAGTACTTC.

This clonotype was counted between two and nine times. This chain connects TRBV20-1 to TRBJ1-6, with D unclear. The CDR3 is 12 residues long. The ends were cut back, 6 bases at V and 8 bases at J, with 11 bases in the middle. CDR1 and CDR2 (germline): DFQATT, SNEGSKA (reference sequence). The CDR3: CSAVTGDSPLHF. CDR3 coding DNA: TGCAGTGCGGTCACCGGAGATTCACCCCTCCACTTT.

This clonotype has a handful of counts. The chain is built from TRBV11-1 and TRBJ2-5, with TRBD1 identical over 9 bases. Germline CDR1 and CDR2: SGHAT and FQDESV (reference sequence). The V and J ends lost 5 bases and 4 bases, in that order; junction bases with no gene match: 8. The CDR3 length is 15 residues. The CDR3 nucleotides read TGTGCCAGCAGCCGGACAGGGGTGGTCGGAGAGACCCAGTACTTC. Translating gives CASSRTGVVGETQYF.

In DNA, the CDR3 is TGTGCCAGCTCATCCGGGGAAAGGGGCCCCTACGAGCAGTACTTC. Its protein product is CASSSGERGPYEQYF. This chain links TRBV18 with TRBJ2-7; possibly TRBD1 or TRBD2 for D (5 bases each). Per germline, CDR1 KGHSH and CDR2 LQKENI. Trimming left V 5 bases short and J 2 bases short, with 16 bases between. The CDR3 totals 15 residues.

The chain combines TRBV7-2 with TRBJ1-1; 7 nucleotides agree with TRBD1. The CDR3 is 14 amino acids. In germline, CDR1 is SGHTA, CDR2 FQGNSA. V lost 6 bases and J lost 1; bases outside the gene matches: 5. CDR3 in amino acids: CASRWDSSNTEAFF. In DNA, the CDR3 is TGTGCCAGCAGGTGGGACAGCTCGAACACTGAAGCTTTCTTT.

The chain combines TRBV7-3 with TRBJ2-3; 8 nucleotides agree with TRBD1. Germline-derived CDR1 and CDR2 are SGHTA and FQGTGA. The J segment lost 6 bases and the V segment lost 8 bases, leaving 7 bases of the junction unmatched. The CDR3 runs to 13 residues. CDR3: CASGSGGQDTQYF. The CDR3 nucleotides are TGTGCCAGCGGGTCAGGGGGCCAGGATACGCAGTATTTT. The variable domain in full, completed from reference TRBV7-3 and TRBJ2-3, reads GAGVSQTPSNKVTEKGKYVELRCDPISGHTALYWYRQSLGQGPEFLIYFQGTGAADDSGLPNDRFFAVRPEGSVSTLKIQRTERGDSAVYLCASGSGGQDTQYFGPGTRLTVL.